These 24 T cell receptor beta chains originate from one sample sequenced in a study of PD-L1 blockade in urothelial cancer. TCRdb's copy holds only in-frame clones and misses some; the assay was immunoSEQ multiplex PCR. The sample has fewer than 55,000 clones, around 80% seen once. The sequenced sample was PBMCs, obtained around atezolizumab (anti-PD-L1) treatment. These receptors all come from a man between 65 and 79 years old with urothelial cancer.

The CDR3 reads CASWTGLAGPDTQYF. CDR3 coding DNA: TGTGCCAGCTGGACGGGGCTAGCGGGACCAGATACGCAGTATTTT. The chain couples TRBV6-6 to TRBJ2-3; 9 nucleotides align to TRBD2. This CDR3 region has 15 residues. V gave up 8 bases and J gave up 4 bases; unmatched junction bases: 10. Germline CDR1 MNHNY, CDR2 SVGAGI (reference sequence).

The V call is TRBV19, the J call TRBJ2-7; 10 bases align to TRBD1. Trimming at V came to 6 bases and at J to 7 bases, leaving 9 bases not matched to a gene. This CDR3 is built from 14 residues. Germline lookup yields CDR1 LNHDA and CDR2 SQIVND (reference sequence). The CDR3 sequence: CASSVRQGAWEQYF. CDR3 bases: TGTGCCAGTAGCGTAAGACAGGGGGCTTGGGAGCAGTACTTC.

Only a few counts were recorded for this clone. This chain joins TRBV19 and TRBJ2-3, with TRBD1 identical over 8 bases. The CDR3 is made up of 16 amino acids. With V trimmed by 5 bases and J by 3 bases, 10 bases remained unmatched. The germline V gene has CDR1 LNHDA and CDR2 SQIVND (reference sequence). This chain's CDR3 is CASSPGQGGYTDTQYF. CDR3 in DNA: TGTGCCAGTAGTCCAGGACAGGGTGGTTATACAGATACGCAGTATTTT.

The chain carries TRBV6-5 and TRBJ2-1, with a possible D match to TRBD1 (6 bases). Trimming removed 4 bases from V and 10 bases from J, with 23 bases in between. This CDR3 has 16 residues. CDR1 and CDR2 (germline): MNHEY, SVGAGI. CDR3 DNA: TGTGCCAGCAGTTCGTCCTCTGGGACACCCAATGAAGAGCAGTTCTTC. This gives the protein CASSSSSGTPNEEQFF.

The chain recombines TRBV5-1 with TRBJ2-2, with 11 bases that match TRBD1. After removal of 0 bases from V and 5 bases from J, the junction contained 3 bases not matched to a gene. Per germline, CDR1 SGHRS and CDR2 YFSETQ. This CDR3 contains 16 residues. The CDR3, as DNA: TGCGCCAGCAGCTTGGATGGGACAGGGGGGACCGGGGAGCTGTTTTTT. It translates to CASSLDGTGGTGELFF.

This clone is categorized as medium-sized. The chain couples TRBV29-1 to TRBJ2-3, with 12 bases that match TRBD2. The germline V gene has CDR1 SQVTM and CDR2 ANQGSEA. The J segment lost 6 bases and the V segment lost 4 bases, leaving 5 bases of the junction unmatched. The CDR3 sequence is 14 residues long. The DNA for the CDR3 is TGCAGCGTTGTCCTAGCGGGAGGGCCGGATACGCAGTATTTT. Its protein product is CSVVLAGGPDTQYF.

The V gene is TRBV7-9, the J gene TRBJ2-1, with a possible D match to TRBD1 (6 bases). The CDR3 totals 13 residues. CDR1 and CDR2 (germline): SEHNR, FQNEAQ (reference sequence). V was cut by 5 bases and J by 12 bases, with 17 bases left in between. CDR3 region: CASSEEAFRGQFF. As DNA, the CDR3 is TGTGCCAGCAGCGAAGAAGCCTTCAGGGGGCAGTTCTTC. The variable domain in full, with the rest retrieved from reference TRBV7-9 and TRBJ2-1, is DTGVSQNPRHKITKRGQNVTFRCDPISEHNRLYWYRQTLGQGPEFLTYFQNEAQLEKSRLLSDRFSAERPKGSFSTLEIQRTEQGDSAMYLCASSEEAFRGQFFGPGTRLTVL.

The chain links TRBV14 to TRBJ1-1, with D hard to call. Germline-derived CDR1 and CDR2 are SGHDN and FVKESK. The V and J ends lost 2 bases and 1 base respectively, with 5 bases between them. CDR3 length equals 13 residues. The CDR3 sequence: CASSQFRNTEAFF. CDR3 coding DNA: TGTGCCAGCAGCCAATTCAGGAACACTGAAGCTTTCTTT.

This chain uses TRBV10-3 with TRBJ1-5; unclear D gene. V was cut by 7 bases and J by 7 bases, with 17 bases left in between. The CDR3 contains 14 residues. Germline V lookup: CDR1 ENHRY, CDR2 SYGVKD. This chain's CDR3 is CAITPDPAEQPQHF. CDR3 nucleotide sequence: TGTGCCATCACCCCTGACCCTGCGGAGCAGCCCCAGCATTTT.

J is TRBJ2-7 and V is TRBV19; D call uncertain. This CDR3 contains 13 residues. The ends were cut back, 8 bases at V and 6 bases at J, with 17 bases in the middle. Germline V lookup: CDR1 LNHDA, CDR2 SQIVND (reference sequence). The CDR3 loop is CASAPRATGEQYF. CDR3 sequence (DNA): TGTGCCAGTGCCCCGAGAGCGACGGGCGAGCAGTACTTC.

The chain uses TRBV7-3 and TRBJ2-1; D gene uncertain. Germline V CDR1 and CDR2: SGHTA, FQGTGA. The CDR3 length is 13 residues. V was trimmed by 4 bases and J by 6 bases, leaving 10 bases between them. DNA of the CDR3: TGTGCCAGCAGCTCAAACTACGGCAATGAGCAGTTCTTC. Translated: CASSSNYGNEQFF.

CDR3 sequence reads: CASRTGRNEQFF. The DNA of the CDR3 is TGTGCCAGCAGAACCGGGAGAAATGAGCAGTTCTTC. This sequence joins TRBV2 and TRBJ2-1; TRBD2 might be the D (6 bases). Germline CDR1 and CDR2: SNHLY and FYNNEI. The CDR3 loop spans 12 amino acids. Trimming cost V 6 bases and J 7 bases, with 10 bases left between them.

The CDR3 loop is CASGYQGVSNQPQHF. Written as DNA, the CDR3 is TGTGCCAGCGGCTACCAGGGGGTTAGCAATCAGCCCCAGCATTTT. The chain joins TRBV27 to TRBJ1-5, with TRBD1 identical over 7 bases. Unmatched junction bases numbered 7, after V lost 8 bases and J lost 0 bases. Per germline, CDR1 MNHEY and CDR2 SMNVEV (reference sequence). This CDR3 contains 15 residues.

V and J are TRBV5-1 and TRBJ1-2; D is uncertain. The germline gives CDR1 SGHRS, CDR2 YFSETQ. The CDR3 runs to 16 residues. Trimming stripped 4 bases from V and 4 bases from J, with 20 bases between. For the CDR3, the DNA is TGCGCCAGCAGCGCCGGAGGAGGCGGGGTACTCTATGGCTACACCTTC. Protein sequence: CASSAGGGGVLYGYTF.

This clone showed up just a few times. This chain joins TRBV5-5 and TRBJ2-1; D is uncertain. This CDR3 has 13 amino acids. Trimming left V 2 bases short and J 8 bases short, with 11 bases between. Germline V gives CDR1 SGHKS, CDR2 YYEKEE (reference sequence). CDR3 sequence reads: CASSFLVRDEQFF. DNA for the CDR3: TGTGCCAGCAGCTTCTTAGTCCGGGATGAGCAGTTCTTC.

The V and J genes are TRBV15 and TRBJ2-3; 7 nucleotides match TRBD2. Germline CDR1 and CDR2: LNHNV and YYDKDF (reference sequence). This CDR3 contains 16 residues. J lost 3 bases, V lost 2 bases, and 8 bases had no gene match. CDR3 sequence reads: CATSRSGDYQTDTQYF. CDR3 sequence (DNA): TGTGCCACCAGCAGATCCGGGGACTACCAAACAGATACGCAGTATTTT.

The CDR3 loop reads CASSPTWSQPQHF. The CDR3 bases are TGTGCCAGCAGTCCTACGTGGAGTCAGCCCCAGCATTTT. The genes are TRBV28 and TRBJ1-5; D remains ambiguous. V lost 5 bases and J lost 6, with 11 bases in between. The CDR3 contains 13 residues. Germline V CDR1 and CDR2: MDHEN, SYDVKM.

The chain carries TRBV6-5 and TRBJ2-3; maybe TRBD2 (6 bases). CDR1 and CDR2 from the germline V gene are MNHEY and SVGAGI. The CDR3 is 14 amino acids. Between the trimmed V and J ends, which lost 5 bases and 6 bases, there was a span of 15 bases. The CDR3 sequence: CASSRDSYRDTQYF. CDR3 coding DNA: TGTGCCAGCAGTCGGGACTCCTATCGTGATACGCAGTATTTT.

V and J are TRBV6-5 and TRBJ1-6; D uncertain. This CDR3 comprises 13 residues. Germline V gene sequence: CDR1 MNHEY, CDR2 SVGAGI. The germline V and J ends were trimmed by 0 bases and 8 bases, with 5 bases remaining between them. CDR3 DNA: TGTGCCAGCAGTTACTCGGAGGATTCACCCCTCCACTTT. As protein: CASSYSEDSPLHF.

This clone turned up a few times. The chain recombines TRBV5-4 with TRBJ1-2, with D possibly TRBD1 on 5 matching bases. The CDR3 contains 15 residues. Germline V gives CDR1 SGHNT, CDR2 YYREEE (reference sequence). Deletions cut 4 bases from V and 3 bases from J, with 16 bases between. CDR3 amino acids: CASSLGPGGDYGYTF. The DNA for the CDR3 is TGTGCCAGCAGCCTGGGCCCCGGAGGGGACTATGGCTACACCTTC.

The chain has TRBV25-1 and TRBJ2-1; TRBD2 aligns across 14 bases. The J segment lost 10 bases and the V segment lost 5 bases, leaving 10 bases of the junction unmatched. Germline V CDR1 and CDR2: MGHDK, SYGVNS. The CDR3 is made up of 16 amino acids. The CDR3 DNA sequence: TGTGCCAGCAGTCCGCAGGGACTAGCGGGAGAAAACGAGCAGTTCTTC. This gives the protein CASSPQGLAGENEQFF.

J is TRBJ2-1 and V is TRBV6-4, with 7 bases aligning to TRBD1. This CDR3 comprises 13 residues. J lost 8 bases, V lost 6 bases, and 7 bases had no gene match. Germline CDR1 is MRHNA and CDR2 is SNTAGT. CDR3 coding DNA: TGTGCCAGCAGCCTACAGGGGACGGATGAGCAGTTCTTC. Protein sequence: CASSLQGTDEQFF.

The chain carries TRBV6-1 and TRBJ1-3; D remains unclear. The CDR3 extends over 12 amino acids. Trimming took off 8 bases at V and 2 bases at J, with 7 bases between the two ends. Germline CDR1 and CDR2: MNHNS and SASEGT. The CDR3 nucleotides read TGTGCCAGCGGAGGAGCTGGAAACACCATATATTTT. Protein sequence: CASGGAGNTIYF.

V usage is TRBV7-2 and J usage is TRBJ1-5, with 7 bases that match TRBD1. This CDR3 has 14 amino acids. Trimming cost V 2 bases and J 6 bases; bases outside gene matches: 4. The V gene's germline CDR1 is SGHTA and CDR2 FQGNSA. The CDR3 DNA is TGTGCCAGCAGCTTACTGTCAGGGGGTCAGCCCCAGCATTTT. This encodes CASSLLSGGQPQHF.